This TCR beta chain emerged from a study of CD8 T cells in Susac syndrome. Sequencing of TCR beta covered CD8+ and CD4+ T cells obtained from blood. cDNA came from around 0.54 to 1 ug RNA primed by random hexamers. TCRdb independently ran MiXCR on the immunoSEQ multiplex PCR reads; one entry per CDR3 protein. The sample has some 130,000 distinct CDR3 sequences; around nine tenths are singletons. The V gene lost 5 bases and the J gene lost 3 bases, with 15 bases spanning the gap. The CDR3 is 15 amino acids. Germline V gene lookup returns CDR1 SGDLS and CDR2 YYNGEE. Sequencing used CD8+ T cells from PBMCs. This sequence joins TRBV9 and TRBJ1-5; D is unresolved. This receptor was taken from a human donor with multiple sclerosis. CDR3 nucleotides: TGTGCCAGCAGTGTCGACACAGATTTCAATCAGCCCCAGCATTTT. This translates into CASSVDTDFNQPQHF.